One T cell receptor beta chain is described in this entry. The source of the sample is a study of blood T cell repertoires in COVID-19. About the research overall: The analysed material was cDNA or gDNA that came from T cells, B-cell-depleted T cells, or PBMCs.

Generated by immunoSEQ multiplex PCR, the TCRdb table keeps only in-frame clones and is missing some. The data show under 200,000 clones, around 87% seen once. This CDR3 has 15 residues. Germline CDR1 is SNHLY and CDR2 is FYNNEI. V lost 4 bases and J lost 0, with 13 bases in between. Sequencing was performed on peripheral blood. The TCR originated in a man aged 55 to 70 with COVID-19, enrolled during active disease. The J gene is TRBJ2-7, the V gene TRBV2; a weak D match, TRBD2 (6 bases). The CDR3 sequence: CASSGLAGSSYEQYF. The CDR3 coding sequence is TGTGCCAGCAGTGGTTTGGCGGGGAGCTCCTACGAGCAGTACTTC.